This passage covers 2 T cell receptor beta chains from one sample sequenced in a study of blood T cell repertoires in COVID-19. Sequencing was performed with immunoSEQ multiplex PCR; in TCRdb, only in-frame clones are kept and a portion is missing. The data contain 490,000 or so clones, about nine tenths of them singletons. The sample comprised PBMCs or T cells enriched from blood (not recorded which). These receptors were obtained from a woman aged 60-75 years who had recovered from COVID-19.

The V and J genes are TRBV3-1 (or the pseudogene TRBV3-2) and TRBJ1-4; the D is unclear. The CDR3 consists of 12 residues. Trimming stripped 0 bases from V and 7 bases from J, with 3 bases between. Germline V gene lookup returns CDR1 LGHDT and CDR2 YNNKEL (reference sequence). CDR3 in amino acids: CASSQDREKLFF. CDR3 DNA sequence: TGTGCCAGCAGCCAAGATCGTGAAAAACTGTTTTTT.

The rearrangement joins TRBV27 to TRBJ1-2; 8 bases are a match to TRBD1. Germline V gene data show CDR1 as MNHEY and CDR2 as SMNVEV (reference sequence). CDR3 length equals 14 residues. The trim removed 3 bases at V and 4 bases at J, leaving 4 bases unmatched. The CDR3 here is CASSFGTGPYGYTF. In DNA form, the CDR3 reads TGTGCCAGCAGTTTTGGGACAGGCCCCTATGGCTACACCTTC.